These 8 T cell receptor beta chains originate from one sample sequenced in a study of cytomegalovirus exposure and HLA in healthy donors. PCR amplification relied on 60 Vbeta primers (plus 13 Jbeta primers). The data were produced by immunoSEQ multiplex PCR, yet TCRdb's version contains in-frame clones alone and is incomplete. This sample has some 160,000 clones; 70% to 90% occur once, and the top ten carry around 2.6%. Source material: PBMCs. The source is a man aged 25-45 years in good health and CMV-seropositive.

The table lists this clone with a few counts. The chain joins TRBV7-9 to TRBJ1-4; a possible D gene is TRBD1 (5 bases). CDR1 is SEHNR and CDR2 is FQNEAQ in the germline V gene (reference sequence). This CDR3 spans 14 amino acids. Trimming shortened V by 3 bases and J by 5 bases, and 10 bases separated the two germline ends. The CDR3 is CASSFQGGNEKLFF. For the CDR3, the DNA is TGTGCCAGCAGCTTTCAGGGTGGAAATGAAAAACTGTTTTTT.

Here the CDR3 reads CASSEGASGRASGYEQYF. CDR3 sequence (DNA): TGTGCCAGCAGTGAGGGGGCTAGCGGGAGGGCCTCGGGCTACGAGCAGTACTTC. This chain uses TRBV2 with TRBJ2-7; 12 bases match TRBD2. Germline V gives CDR1 SNHLY, CDR2 FYNNEI. The CDR3 totals 18 residues. V lost 3 bases, J lost 3 bases, and 12 bases stayed unmatched.

This clone was detected a few times. The chain uses TRBV10-2 and TRBJ1-1, with D hard to call. V lost 8 bases and J 4 bases, leaving 14 bases between the germline ends. Germline V gives CDR1 WSHSY, CDR2 SAAADI. This CDR3 region has 13 residues. The CDR3 DNA sequence: TGCGCCAGCGGACGGGAGGCAGGCACTGAAGCTTTCTTT. Its translation: CASGREAGTEAFF.

This clone is a singleton in its sample. J is TRBJ2-3 and V is TRBV7-8; the match to TRBD1 covers 7 bases. Germline V gene sequence: CDR1 SGHVS, CDR2 FQNEAQ. V lost 3 bases to trimming and J lost 0 bases; unmatched junction nucleotides: 12. This CDR3 spans 18 amino acids. This chain's CDR3 is CASSFLPTGEFSTDTQYF. The CDR3 DNA reads TGTGCCAGCAGCTTCCTCCCTACAGGGGAATTTAGCACAGATACGCAGTATTTT.

This clone was picked up one time. The chain combines TRBV5-1 with TRBJ2-3; 11 nucleotides line up with TRBD2. Germline assignment: CDR1 SGHRS and CDR2 YFSETQ. V gave up 3 bases and J gave up 2 bases; unmatched junction bases: 5. The CDR3 length is 16 residues. The CDR3 DNA reads as TGCGCCAGCAGCTCCCGACTAGCGGGAACCACAGATACGCAGTATTTT. Protein product: CASSSRLAGTTDTQYF.

The chain couples TRBV5-6 to TRBJ2-5, with 14 bases identical to TRBD2. Unmatched junction bases numbered 1, after V lost 4 bases and J lost 2 bases. The germline CDR1 and CDR2 sequences are SGHDT and YYEEEE. CDR3 length: 15 residues. The CDR3 DNA reads TGTGCCAGCAGCGGGACTAGCGGGGGTCAAGAGACCCAGTACTTC. Amino acids: CASSGTSGGQETQYF.

The chain employs TRBV7-9 and TRBJ1-4; D gene uncertain. From germline, CDR1 is SEHNR and CDR2 FQNEAQ (reference sequence). This CDR3 region has 15 residues. Trimming cost V 0 bases and J 7 bases, with 12 bases left between them. CDR3 nucleotide sequence: TGTGCCAGCAGCTTAGCTCCGACTGGGAGTGAAAAACTGTTTTTT. Residues: CASSLAPTGSEKLFF.

This chain links TRBV9 with TRBJ1-2; D uncertain. V dropped 4 bases and J dropped 5 bases, with 15 bases sitting between them. Germline V CDR1 and CDR2: SGDLS, YYNGEE. This CDR3 region has 14 residues. As DNA, the CDR3 is TGTGCCAGCAGCCCTATTGGAACAGATTATGGCTACACCTTC. This sequence encodes CASSPIGTDYGYTF.